This TCR beta chain is from a study of blood T cells in healthy people across ages. Using a J-beta primer mix together with a sample-barcoded 5' primer, a second PCR was run for about 7 to 12 cycles. TCRdb used MiXCR to reprocess the 5' RACE reads, holding one entry per CDR3 protein. The sample gives about 1.4 million distinct CDR3 sequences, 59% of which show up once; 6.5% to 8.5% is in the top ten. The CDR3 is 14 residues long. Germline V gene data show CDR1 as DFQATT and CDR2 as SNEGSKA (reference sequence). V was clipped by 0 bases and J by 2 bases, with 9 bases between them. The TCR was taken from a man younger than 30 in good health. The chain combines TRBV20-1 with TRBJ2-3; no definite D call. Sample: blood. CDR3 in amino acids: CSARDEAFTDTQYF. Written as DNA, the CDR3 is TGCAGTGCTAGAGATGAGGCGTTCACAGATACGCAGTATTTT.